Listed here are 32 T cell receptor beta chains from one sample, sequenced in a study of CD8+CD57+ T cells in acquired aplastic anemia. TCR beta VDJ combinations and CDR3 sequences were profiled from genomic DNA. MiXCR, applied by TCRdb to the reads, yields one record per CDR3 protein. Among approximately 190,000 distinct CDR3 sequences listed, more than 45% were seen once. Patients sequenced had flow cytometry evidence of CD8+CD57+ cell expansion. Sequenced: sorted CD4+, CD8+, or CD8+CD57+ T cells (not recorded which) from PBMCs. These receptors were obtained from a human donor with aplastic anemia.

The chain uses TRBV20-1 and TRBJ2-7, with TRBD2 as a possible D gene (5 bases). The V end was cut by 2 bases, the J end by 0 bases, with 11 bases between. CDR3 length: 14 residues. Germline V gene sequence: CDR1 DFQATT, CDR2 SNEGSKA (reference sequence). The CDR3 loop reads CSARPFSASYEQYF. The CDR3 DNA is TGCAGTGCTAGACCTTTTAGCGCCTCCTACGAGCAGTACTTC.

This clonotype was seen repeatedly, ten times or more. The chain joins TRBV6-5 to TRBJ2-7; TRBD1 matches 9 bases. The V and J ends lost 5 bases and 4 bases, in that order; junction bases with no gene match: 3. This CDR3 is 13 amino acids long. Germline CDR1 and CDR2: MNHEY and SVGAGI. DNA for the CDR3: TGTGCCAGCAGTCGGGACAGGGAGTACGAGCAGTACTTC. Its translation: CASSRDREYEQYF.

This chain joins TRBV6-2 or TRBV6-3 and TRBJ2-7; D assignment may be TRBD1 or TRBD2 (5 bases each). The CDR3 spans 12 residues. With 2 bases removed from V and 6 bases from J, the gap between germline ends came to 8 bases. From germline, CDR1 is MNHEY and CDR2 SVGEGT. The chain's CDR3 is CASSYLGTEQYF. The CDR3 nucleotides are TGTGCCAGCAGTTACCTCGGGACCGAGCAGTACTTC.

This clonotype was picked up a small number of times. The V call is TRBV24-1, the J call TRBJ2-5; 10 bases map to TRBD2. V was pared by 4 bases and J by 5 bases, with 6 bases of the junction left unmatched. The germline V gene encodes CDR1 KGHDR and CDR2 SFDVKD. The CDR3 length is 15 residues. CDR3 sequence reads: CATSDPSGSAETQYF. As DNA, the CDR3 is TGTGCCACCAGTGACCCTAGCGGGAGTGCGGAGACCCAGTACTTC.

CDR3 residues: CASSPSTSGRVNEQFF. The CDR3 DNA sequence: TGTGCCAGCAGTCCCTCGACTAGCGGGAGGGTGAATGAGCAGTTCTTC. The V and J genes are TRBV6-5 and TRBJ2-1, with 14 bases lining up with TRBD2. Germline CDR1 is MNHEY and CDR2 is SVGAGI. The CDR3 extends over 16 amino acids. Trimming took 5 bases from V and 7 from J; bases not matched to a gene: 7.

The rearrangement joins TRBV29-1 to TRBJ2-7; possible D gene TRBD2, 6 bases. The V gene's germline CDR1 is SQVTM and CDR2 ANQGSEA. The ends were cut back, 8 bases at V and 3 bases at J, with 14 bases in the middle. The CDR3 has 12 residues. The DNA for the CDR3 is TGCAGCAAGGTATCGCGGGACTACGAGCAGTACTTC. It is translated as CSKVSRDYEQYF.

This clonotype was recorded only once. The chain recombines TRBV6-6 with TRBJ2-5; TRBD1 might be the D (6 bases). V lost 7 bases and J lost 5, with 11 bases in between. This CDR3 has 12 amino acids. From germline, CDR1 is MNHNY and CDR2 SVGAGI (reference sequence). The CDR3 DNA sequence: TGTGCCAGCACCGACAGGATCGAGACCCAGTACTTC. It encodes CASTDRIETQYF.

This clonotype was seen repeatedly, ten times or more. Here the CDR3 reads CASSQAGPNYEQYF. The CDR3 coding sequence is TGCGCCAGCAGCCAGGCAGGTCCTAACTACGAGCAGTACTTC. The chain joins TRBV4-1 to TRBJ2-7; the D is unclear. With 3 bases removed from V and 3 bases from J, the gap between germline ends came to 12 bases. Germline CDR1 reads MGHRA; CDR2 reads YSYEKL. The CDR3 is 14 amino acids.

This clonotype has a count of ten or more. CDR3 in amino acids: CASSILAYSNQPQHF. The CDR3 region has the DNA TGTGCCAGTAGTATCCTAGCTTATAGCAATCAGCCCCAGCATTTT. J is TRBJ1-5 and V is TRBV19; D is unresolved. Trimming pared 3 bases from V and 0 bases from J, leaving 9 bases between. Germline values: CDR1 LNHDA, CDR2 SQIVND (reference sequence). The CDR3 has 15 residues.

This clonotype appeared a single time. The chain employs TRBV2 and TRBJ2-7; D possibly corresponds to TRBD1 (5 bases). This CDR3 comprises 12 residues. Trimming pared 3 bases from V and 6 bases from J, leaving 9 bases between. CDR1 is SNHLY and CDR2 is FYNNEI in the germline V gene. CDR3 nucleotides: TGTGCCAGCAGTGAGTCAGGGATCGAGCAGTACTTC. Amino acid sequence: CASSESGIEQYF.

In DNA form, the CDR3 reads TGTGCCACCTCGGGACAGGGGTATTATCAGCCCCAGCATTTT. Amino acids: CATSGQGYYQPQHF. This chain uses TRBV24-1 with TRBJ1-5; TRBD1 aligns across 10 bases. J was trimmed by 5 bases and V by 9 bases; bases with no gene match: 6. This CDR3 has 14 amino acids. The V gene's germline CDR1 is KGHDR and CDR2 SFDVKD.

To note about this clonotype: A much larger clone lies a single base off, so this may be a read error. The rearrangement links TRBV11-1 to TRBJ2-1; perhaps D is TRBD1 or TRBD2 (5 bases each). The CDR3 is 15 amino acids. CDR1 and CDR2 (germline): SGHAT, FQDESV (reference sequence). The CDR3 protein is CAGSLAGSAYNEQFF. The CDR3 coding sequence is TGTGCCGGCAGCTTAGCAGGGAGCGCCTACAATGAGCAGTTCTTC.

Ten or more counts support this clonotype. The rearrangement links TRBV2 to TRBJ2-6; unclear D gene. Trimming left V 6 bases short and J 8 bases short, with 8 bases between. The CDR3 runs to 12 residues. Germline V gene sequence: CDR1 SNHLY, CDR2 FYNNEI. Here the CDR3 DNA reads TGTGCCAGCAGCCCCTCGTCCAACGTCCTGACTTTC. Translated: CASSPSSNVLTF.

V and J are TRBV19 and TRBJ2-3; TRBD2 is a possible D gene (5 bases). In germline, CDR1 is LNHDA, CDR2 SQIVND (reference sequence). Trimming cost V 9 bases and J 12 bases, with 19 bases left between them. The CDR3 has 12 amino acids. The CDR3 DNA sequence: TGTGCCAGCTCAGAACTGGCTAGCTCTCAGTATTTT. This encodes CASSELASSQYF. Combining the CDR3 with reference TRBV19 and TRBJ2-3 gives the whole variable domain DGGITQSPKYLFRKEGQNVTLSCEQNLNHDAMYWYRQDPGQGLRLIYYSQIVNDFQKGDIAEGYSVSREKKESFPLTVTSAQKNPTAFYLCASSELASSQYFGPGTRLTVL.

This clonotype has ten or more counts. The chain combines TRBV10-1 with TRBJ2-5; possibly TRBD1 for D (5 bases). In germline, CDR1 is WNHNN, CDR2 SYGVQD (reference sequence). This CDR3 region has 15 residues. V was cut by 10 bases and J by 5 bases, with 23 bases left in between. The CDR3 DNA is TGCGCCATGTACGGAGAAGACAGCATCGGGGAGACCCAGTACTTC. Protein: CAMYGEDSIGETQYF.

There are many counts of this clonotype. The chain joins TRBV5-1 to TRBJ1-3; tentative D call: TRBD1 (6 bases). The CDR3 covers 14 residues. V was cut by 5 bases and J by 2 bases, with 11 bases left in between. Germline CDR1 and CDR2: SGHRS and YFSETQ. For the CDR3, the DNA is TGCGCCAGCAGTATGCAGGGGACTGGAAACACCATATATTTT. Protein product: CASSMQGTGNTIYF.

V gene TRBV24-1 combines with J gene TRBJ1-5; TRBD1 matches at 7 bases. V lost 6 bases, J lost 2 bases, and 18 bases stayed unmatched. The CDR3 totals 19 residues. Germline values: CDR1 KGHDR, CDR2 SFDVKD. The CDR3 loop reads CATSYGRGGIAGGNQPQHF. The CDR3, as DNA: TGTGCCACCAGTTATGGGAGAGGGGGCATCGCGGGGGGCAATCAGCCCCAGCATTTT.

This clonotype has at least ten counts. The chain employs TRBV7-9 and TRBJ2-3, with a tentative D call TRBD2 (5 bases). Germline values: CDR1 SEHNR, CDR2 FQNEAQ (reference sequence). The CDR3 covers 14 residues. The ends were cut back, 3 bases at V and 11 bases at J, with 18 bases in the middle. The CDR3 DNA follows: TGTGCCAGCAGCTTGGATTTGCGGCGGGCGAAGCAGTATTTT. Its protein is CASSLDLRRAKQYF.

Notes on this clonotype: One end of the junction fails to match germline, which may point to a read error. The DNA of the CDR3 is TGTGCAACCAGTGATAAAGGGGGACGCTACGAGCAGTACTTC. Protein sequence: CATSDKGGRYEQYF. The V and J genes are TRBV24-1 and TRBJ2-7, with D perhaps TRBD1 (6 bases). CDR1 KGHDR and CDR2 SFDVKD come from the germline V gene. The CDR3 totals 14 residues.

In its sample, this clonotype was seen many times. The chain uses TRBV4-1 and TRBJ1-1; D ambiguous. CDR3 size: 15 residues. Germline V gives CDR1 MGHRA, CDR2 YSYEKL. Trimming took 1 base from V and 1 from J, leaving 10 bases between them. CDR3 protein: CASSQVDNRNTEAFF. DNA of the CDR3: TGCGCCAGCAGCCAAGTTGACAATCGGAACACTGAAGCTTTCTTT.

This chain links TRBV25-1 with TRBJ1-1; maybe TRBD1 (6 bases). CDR1 and CDR2 from the germline V gene are MGHDK and SYGVNS. The CDR3 consists of 11 residues. Trimming removed 8 bases at V and 5 bases at J, with 9 bases between. The CDR3 DNA reads TGTGCCAGCGGTACAGGGACTGAAGCTTTCTTT. Translated: CASGTGTEAFF.

Worth noting for this clonotype: A much bigger clone sits one base away, suggesting this may be a read error. V gene TRBV12-3 or TRBV12-4 combines with J gene TRBJ2-3, with D perhaps TRBD2 (5 bases). Trimming took off 7 bases at V and 3 bases at J, with 11 bases between the two ends. The CDR3 runs 13 residues. The CDR3 loop is CASIRGWTDTQYF. The CDR3 nucleotides read TGTGCCAGCATACGGGGTTGGACAGATACGCAGTATTTT.

The V call is TRBV12-3 or TRBV12-4, the J call TRBJ1-1; no clear D gene. The CDR3 length is 14 residues. V lost 1 base to trimming and J lost 4 bases, with 10 bases between them. CDR3 loop: CASSLGVRVTEAFF. DNA for the CDR3: TGTGCCAGCAGTTTAGGGGTTCGGGTCACTGAAGCTTTCTTT.

The chain employs TRBV7-3 and TRBJ2-1; the D is unclear. Trimming took off 3 bases at V and 2 bases at J, with 11 bases between the two ends. The germline CDR1 and CDR2 sequences are SGHTA and FQGTGA. This CDR3 has 15 residues. CDR3 protein: CASSLLAATYNEQFF. The DNA for the CDR3 is TGTGCCAGCAGCTTGCTGGCGGCAACCTACAATGAGCAGTTCTTC.

CDR3 coding DNA: TGTGCCAGCAGTGAACTCTCCGGGACTCAGCAGTTCTTC. Amino acids: CASSELSGTQQFF. This chain connects TRBV2 to TRBJ2-1; D possibly corresponds to TRBD2 (6 bases). Trimming shortened V by 2 bases and J by 11 bases, and 13 bases separated the two germline ends. The germline CDR1 and CDR2 sequences are SNHLY and FYNNEI. The CDR3 contains 13 residues.

Ten or more counts support this clonotype. The chain is built from TRBV11-1 and TRBJ2-7, with TRBD2 matching over 9 bases. CDR1 SGHAT and CDR2 FQDESV come from the germline V gene (reference sequence). The length of the CDR3 is 15 residues. The junction had 12 bases not matched to a gene; V was cut back by 6 bases and J by 6 bases. The DNA for the CDR3 is TGTGCCAGCAGAGATGGACTAGCGCTTTCCACCGAGCAGTACTTC. Protein: CASRDGLALSTEQYF.

This clonotype showed up just a few times. The rearrangement uses TRBV25-1 and TRBJ1-6; a weak D match, TRBD1 (6 bases). The CDR3 totals 15 residues. V lost 4 bases to trimming and J lost 8 bases, with 15 bases between them. CDR1 is MGHDK, CDR2 SYGVNS, per germline. The CDR3 region is CASSAYIGQHSPLHF. The DNA for the CDR3 is TGTGCCAGCAGTGCTTATATCGGACAGCATTCACCCCTCCACTTT.

The J gene is TRBJ2-7, the V gene TRBV19; 16 positions agree with TRBD2. The DNA end favors TRBJ2-5, so the J call may be wrong. Germline V gene lookup returns CDR1 LNHDA and CDR2 SQIVND (reference sequence). The CDR3 covers 16 residues. The CDR3 sequence: CASSMGLAGGAETQYF. The CDR3 DNA follows: TGTGCCAGTAGTATGGGACTAGCGGGGGGGGCAGAGACCCAGTACTTC.

On this clonotype: This could be a read error, since a much larger clone is one nucleotide away. The missing conserved phenylalanine or tryptophan at the end of this CDR3 makes a read error likely. The J gene is TRBJ2-7, the V gene TRBV11-2, with 7 nucleotides matching TRBD2. Trimming at V came to 6 bases and at J to 0 bases, leaving 8 bases not matched to a gene. The CDR3 is 15 amino acids. The V gene's germline CDR1 is SGHAT and CDR2 FQNNGV. In nucleotides, the CDR3 is TGTGCCAGCAGTTTCGGGGGGAGGAGCTCCTACGAGCAGTACTCC. Protein product: CASSFGGRSSYEQYS.

This clonotype appeared a few times. This chain connects TRBV6-1 to TRBJ1-6, with 8 positions matching TRBD1. Germline CDR1 reads MNHNS; CDR2 reads SASEGT. V shed 4 bases, J shed 1 base, and the junction held 12 bases outside the gene matches. CDR3 size: 19 residues. The CDR3 nucleotides are TGTGCCAGCAGTGTCACTTCTCCGCAGGGGGCATCCTATAATTCACCCCTCCACTTT. Its translation is CASSVTSPQGASYNSPLHF.

This clonotype came up once. The rearrangement joins TRBV25-1 to TRBJ2-7; possibly TRBD2 for D (5 bases). The CDR3 runs to 17 residues. Germline V CDR1 and CDR2: MGHDK, SYGVNS. Trimming cost V 4 bases and J 0 bases, with 19 bases left between them. CDR3 loop: CASSGDAPGISSYEQYF. CDR3 DNA: TGTGCCAGCAGTGGAGACGCCCCGGGAATTAGCTCCTACGAGCAGTACTTC.

The chain links TRBV7-6 to TRBJ2-3, with TRBD2 matching 12 bases. Per germline, CDR1 SGHVS and CDR2 FNYEAQ. This CDR3 contains 18 residues. V was clipped by 2 bases and J by 4 bases; unmatched bases: 10. For the CDR3, the DNA is TGTGCCAGCAGCTTACATGCTAGCGGGAGGGCCAGGGCAGATACGCAGTATTTT. As protein: CASSLHASGRARADTQYF.